The 5 T cell receptor beta chains below were found in one sample sequenced in a study of neoadjuvant anti-PD-1 for oral cavity cancer. Only in-frame clones appear in the TCRdb table, and some are missing; sequencing was by immunoSEQ multiplex PCR. The table shows about 68,000 clones, with about 85% occurring only once. Time point denoted: after neoadjuvant nivolumab, at surgical resection. Sequences were derived from PBMCs, sampled after nivolumab (anti-PD-1) treatment. These receptor sequences come from a person aged 40-85 years with oral cavity squamous cell carcinoma.

The chain carries TRBV7-8 and TRBJ2-2; maybe TRBD2 (6 bases). V was trimmed by 5 bases and J by 3 bases, leaving 16 bases between them. Germline assignment: CDR1 SGHVS and CDR2 FQNEAQ. CDR3 size: 16 residues. CDR3 nucleotides: TGTGCCAGCAGCCCACGAATAGGAGGGTACACCGGGGAGCTGTTTTTT. It translates to CASSPRIGGYTGELFF. The full variable domain, in which reference TRBV7-8 and TRBJ2-2 provide the parts outside the CDR3, is GAGVSQSPRYKVAKRGQDVALRCDPISGHVSLFWYQQALGQGPEFLTYFQNEAQLDKSGLPSDRFFAERPEGSVSTLKIQRTQQEDSAVYLCASSPRIGGYTGELFFGEGSRLTVL.

J is TRBJ2-2 and V is TRBV19; 11 positions agree with TRBD1. This CDR3 has 17 amino acids. V was pared by 0 bases and J by 4 bases, with 4 bases of the junction left unmatched. Looked up from germline, CDR1 is LNHDA and CDR2 is SQIVND (reference sequence). The DNA for the CDR3 is TGTGCCAGTAGTATAGATCAGGGACAGGGGGGCACCGGGGAGCTGTTTTTT. Translating it yields CASSIDQGQGGTGELFF.

J is TRBJ2-7 and V is TRBV19, with D maybe TRBD1 (6 bases). The V and J ends lost 2 bases and 3 bases respectively, with 14 bases between them. Looked up from germline, CDR1 is LNHDA and CDR2 is SQIVND (reference sequence). CDR3 length: 15 residues. CDR3 bases: TGTGCCAGTAGTATAAACAGGGATGTCCACTACGAGCAGTACTTC. This gives the protein CASSINRDVHYEQYF.

The chain uses TRBV6-5 and TRBJ1-1; no clear D. V was trimmed by 0 bases and J by 4 bases, leaving 9 bases between them. CDR1 and CDR2 (germline): MNHEY, SVGAGI. The CDR3 runs 14 residues. The CDR3 nucleotides read TGTGCCAGCAGTTACTCGCACAGAACCACTGAAGCTTTCTTT. It encodes CASSYSHRTTEAFF.

The rearrangement links TRBV19 to TRBJ2-6; D gene unclear. CDR3 size: 14 residues. Trimming took 10 bases from V and 0 from J, leaving 10 bases between them. Germline V gene data show CDR1 as LNHDA and CDR2 as SQIVND (reference sequence). DNA for the CDR3: TGTGCCACCCGACACCTCTCTGGGGCCAACGTCCTGACTTTC. Amino acid sequence: CATRHLSGANVLTF.